The 17 T cell receptor beta chains reported below all come from one sample, sequenced in a study of cytomegalovirus exposure and HLA in healthy donors. Clones were read by immunoSEQ multiplex PCR, and TCRdb kept only the in-frame ones, dropping some. This table holds 200,000 to 250,000 clones, around four fifths found once. Sequencing was performed on PBMCs. The receptor set was obtained from a woman aged 18-35 years in good health and CMV-seronegative.

V and J are TRBV15 and TRBJ1-1; TRBD1 matches at 7 bases. Losses at the gene ends were 3 bases for V and 5 bases for J; bases not matched to a gene: 9. CDR3 length: 15 amino acids. The germline V gene has CDR1 LNHNV and CDR2 YYDKDF (reference sequence). The CDR3 sequence is CATSSRQGSGTEAFF. As DNA, the CDR3 is TGTGCCACCAGCAGCCGACAGGGTTCGGGGACTGAAGCTTTCTTT.

V is TRBV7-2 and J is TRBJ2-3; 7 positions match TRBD2. The CDR3 has 13 residues. The germline CDR1 and CDR2 sequences are SGHTA and FQGNSA. J lost 2 bases, V lost 7 bases, and 3 bases had no gene match. CDR3 DNA sequence: TGTGCCAGCACCCGGGGGGACACAGATACGCAGTATTTT. Its translation is CASTRGDTDTQYF.

V gene TRBV28 combines with J gene TRBJ1-1, with a weak D call TRBD1 (5 bases). The ends were cut back, 6 bases at V and 11 bases at J, with 13 bases in the middle. This CDR3 has 11 residues. Germline-derived CDR1 and CDR2 are MDHEN and SYDVKM. In DNA form, the CDR3 reads TGTGCCAGCAGCTCAGGGTTTGAGGCTTTCTTT. Its translation is CASSSGFEAFF.

The gene calls are TRBV27 and TRBJ1-3; no clear D gene. V shed 4 bases and J shed 2 bases, with 9 bases lying between them. This CDR3 is 14 amino acids long. Germline V gene lookup returns CDR1 MNHEY and CDR2 SMNVEV (reference sequence). The CDR3 region has the DNA TGTGCCAGCAGTTCCGGACTTACTGGAAACACCATATATTTT. Amino acids: CASSSGLTGNTIYF.

The chain couples TRBV11-2 to TRBJ2-1; 7 nucleotides align to TRBD2. Germline loops: CDR1 SGHAT, CDR2 FQNNGV. The CDR3 contains 14 residues. The V gene end was trimmed by 5 bases and the J gene end by 9 bases; junction bases not matched to a gene: 10. In DNA form, the CDR3 reads TGTGCCAGCAGCCCCTACTCTATAGCGGGTGAGCAGTTCTTC. It specifies CASSPYSIAGEQFF.

In this sample, this clone turned up once. CDR3 loop: CASSADRGRVETQYF. The DNA of the CDR3 is TGTGCCAGCAGCGCGGACAGGGGGCGCGTGGAGACCCAGTACTTC. V gene TRBV9 combines with J gene TRBJ2-5; 11 bases line up with TRBD1. The CDR3 extends over 15 amino acids. In germline, CDR1 is SGDLS, CDR2 YYNGEE. With 3 bases clipped from V and 5 bases from J, the junction kept 6 bases outside the gene matches.

The genes are TRBV19 and TRBJ2-1, with D maybe TRBD2 (5 bases). V lost 4 bases to trimming and J lost 0 bases, with 13 bases between them. The CDR3 extends over 16 amino acids. Looked up from germline, CDR1 is LNHDA and CDR2 is SQIVND (reference sequence). As DNA, the CDR3 is TGTGCCAGTAGTAATCGGAGGCGGAGCTCCTACAATGAGCAGTTCTTC. Its protein is CASSNRRRSSYNEQFF.

The count of this clone is one. CDR3 nucleotide sequence: TGTGCCAGCAGTGAAAAGTACTCTGGAAACACCATATATTTT. This sequence encodes CASSEKYSGNTIYF. The chain links TRBV6-1 to TRBJ1-3; unclear D gene. V lost 2 bases and J 0 bases, leaving 5 bases between the germline ends. CDR1 and CDR2 (germline): MNHNS, SASEGT. The CDR3 has 14 amino acids.

The V and J genes are TRBV2 and TRBJ2-3; TRBD2 agrees at 9 bases. The V and J ends lost 5 bases and 0 bases, in that order; junction bases with no gene match: 3. Germline CDR1 SNHLY, CDR2 FYNNEI. The length of the CDR3 is 15 residues. The CDR3 loop reads CASSRLAASTDTQYF. CDR3 nucleotides: TGTGCCAGCAGTCGACTAGCGGCAAGCACAGATACGCAGTATTTT.

The V and J genes are TRBV27 and TRBJ1-1, with D unresolved. Germline V gene sequence: CDR1 MNHEY, CDR2 SMNVEV (reference sequence). Trimming cost V 3 bases and J 4 bases, with 9 bases left between them. CDR3 length equals 13 residues. The CDR3 sequence is CASSFDSLTEAFF. In DNA form, the CDR3 reads TGTGCCAGCAGTTTTGATTCGCTCACTGAAGCTTTCTTT.

The chain carries TRBV7-2 and TRBJ2-1; possible D gene TRBD2, 6 bases. Between the trimmed V and J ends, which lost 2 bases and 5 bases, there was a span of 19 bases. In germline, CDR1 is SGHTA, CDR2 FQGNSA. The CDR3 totals 17 residues. This chain's CDR3 is CASSLSPGGYPHNEQFF. The CDR3 coding sequence is TGTGCCAGCAGCTTATCACCTGGGGGGTACCCCCACAATGAGCAGTTCTTC.

The J gene is TRBJ2-5, the V gene TRBV12-5; TRBD1 or TRBD2 may be the D gene (5 bases each). CDR3 length: 15 amino acids. Germline CDR1 reads LGHNT; CDR2 reads FRNRAP. Trimming took off 4 bases at V and 1 base at J, with 13 bases between the two ends. The CDR3 loop is CASGSTRDGQETQYF. The CDR3 DNA reads as TGTGCTAGTGGTTCCACCCGGGACGGCCAAGAGACCCAGTACTTC. Together with reference TRBV12-5 and TRBJ2-5, the CDR3 gives the full variable domain: DARVTQTPRHKVTEMGQEVTMRCQPILGHNTVFWYRQTMMQGLELLAYFRNRAPLDDSGMPKDRFSAEMPDATLATLKIQPSEPRDSAVYFCASGSTRDGQETQYFGPGTRLLVL.

The sample holds one count of this clone. The genes are TRBV5-8 and TRBJ2-3; the D call may be TRBD1 or TRBD2 (5 bases each). The CDR3 runs 14 residues. Germline assignment: CDR1 SGHTS and CDR2 YDEGEE. V was trimmed by 3 bases and J by 2 bases, leaving 10 bases between them. The CDR3 sequence is CASSSAGATDTQYF. The CDR3 DNA follows: TGTGCCAGCAGCTCAGCCGGGGCCACAGATACGCAGTATTTT.

The V call is TRBV4-2, the J call TRBJ2-5; the match to TRBD1 covers 7 bases. The germline V gene has CDR1 LGHNA and CDR2 YNFKEQ. V shed 0 bases, J shed 5 bases, and the junction held 3 bases outside the gene matches. The CDR3 loop spans 14 amino acids. For the CDR3, the DNA is TGTGCCAGCAGCCAAGATCACAGGGGCGAGACCCAGTACTTC. It encodes CASSQDHRGETQYF.

The chain uses TRBV5-1 and TRBJ1-5; TRBD1 agrees at 7 bases. This CDR3 contains 13 residues. CDR1 SGHRS and CDR2 YFSETQ come from the germline V gene. Losses at the gene ends were 4 bases for V and 9 bases for J; bases not matched to a gene: 7. The CDR3: CASSRQGRGPQHF. The CDR3 DNA reads TGCGCCAGCAGCCGACAGGGAAGGGGGCCCCAGCATTTT.

The gene calls are TRBV7-6 and TRBJ2-5, with 7 bases identical to TRBD2. Germline CDR1 and CDR2: SGHVS and FNYEAQ. CDR3 length: 17 amino acids. V dropped 2 bases and J dropped 0; count of bases not matched to a gene: 9. The CDR3 DNA reads TGTGCCAGCAGCTTACCGACGGGAGGCGCCGACCAAGAGACCCAGTACTTC. This gives the protein CASSLPTGGADQETQYF.

This chain joins TRBV5-1 and TRBJ2-3; D assignment may be TRBD1 or TRBD2 (5 bases each). The CDR3 extends over 14 amino acids. The germline V gene has CDR1 SGHRS and CDR2 YFSETQ. The V end lost 0 bases, the J end lost 2 bases, and 7 bases lay between the germline ends. The chain's CDR3 is CASSLGGTTDTQYF. DNA for the CDR3: TGCGCCAGCAGCTTGGGAGGGACCACAGATACGCAGTATTTT.